The 12 T cell receptor beta chains reported below all come from one sample, sequenced in a study of T cell responses to AZD1222 COVID-19 vaccine. Sequencing was performed with immunoSEQ multiplex PCR; in TCRdb, only in-frame clones are kept and a portion is missing. Here the sample spans approximately 130,000 clones, 90% being singletons. This specimen was peripheral blood, taken on day 0 of AZD1222 vaccination. The receptor set was obtained from an adult in good health.

This chain links TRBV7-2 with TRBJ1-5, with TRBD1 identical over 8 bases. The germline gives CDR1 SGHTA, CDR2 FQGNSA. Trimming at V came to 5 bases and at J to 4 bases, leaving 7 bases not matched to a gene. The CDR3 runs 15 residues. The CDR3 is CASSPGDRPNQPQHF. The CDR3 coding sequence is TGTGCCAGCAGCCCAGGGGACAGGCCTAATCAGCCCCAGCATTTT. Filled out from reference TRBV7-2 and TRBJ1-5, the complete variable domain reads GAGVSQSPSNKVTEKGKDVELRCDPISGHTALYWYRQSLGQGLEFLIYFQGNSAPDKSGLPSDRFSAERTGGSVSTLTIQRTQQEDSAVYLCASSPGDRPNQPQHFGDGTRLSIL.

The genes are TRBV5-8 and TRBJ1-5; a weak D match, TRBD1 (5 bases). The CDR3 is made up of 13 amino acids. V was trimmed by 1 base and J by 7 bases, leaving 9 bases between them. Germline V gene data show CDR1 as SGHTS and CDR2 as YDEGEE. CDR3 loop: CASSLMGVQPQHF. In DNA form, the CDR3 reads TGTGCCAGCAGCTTGATGGGGGTGCAGCCCCAGCATTTT.

This clone was counted once. The chain has TRBV9 and TRBJ2-3; 12 bases are a match to TRBD1. Germline loops: CDR1 SGDLS, CDR2 YYNGEE. J gave up 2 bases and V 4 bases, and 8 bases lay outside the gene matches. This CDR3 has 17 residues. Here the CDR3 reads CASSPGTGGFHTDTQYF. The CDR3 DNA is TGTGCCAGCAGCCCCGGGACAGGGGGCTTTCACACAGATACGCAGTATTTT.

The chain has TRBV2 and TRBJ1-4; 8 bases are shared with TRBD1. Losses at the gene ends were 8 bases for V and 3 bases for J; bases not matched to a gene: 11. CDR1 and CDR2 from the germline V gene are SNHLY and FYNNEI. The CDR3 consists of 16 residues. CDR3 nucleotides: TGTGCCAGCGGCACTGGACAGGGTTTTGCTAATGAAAAACTGTTTTTT. Translation: CASGTGQGFANEKLFF.

A single count supports this clone. The chain couples TRBV27 to TRBJ2-7, with TRBD2 matching over 16 bases. CDR1 is MNHEY, CDR2 SMNVEV, per germline (reference sequence). There are 16 residues in the CDR3. V was clipped by 8 bases and J by 1 base; unmatched bases: 5. The CDR3 protein is CASGGTSGRGSYEQYF. The CDR3 nucleotides read TGTGCCAGCGGAGGGACTAGCGGGAGGGGGTCCTACGAGCAGTACTTC.

V and J are TRBV5-1 and TRBJ1-4; 11 bases agree with TRBD1. The CDR3 runs 16 residues. V lost 2 bases, J lost 4 bases, and 4 bases stayed unmatched. The V gene's germline CDR1 is SGHRS and CDR2 YFSETQ. The CDR3 coding sequence is TGCGCCAGCAGCTTAGGACAGGGGGCAGTTAATGAAAAACTGTTTTTT. It specifies CASSLGQGAVNEKLFF.

The gene calls are TRBV19 and TRBJ1-1; TRBD1 aligns across 8 bases. This CDR3 region has 14 residues. Germline-derived CDR1 and CDR2 are LNHDA and SQIVND (reference sequence). Trimming removed 6 bases from V and 2 bases from J; junction bases left unmatched: 5. The CDR3 loop reads CASRRTGKNTEAFF. CDR3 nucleotide sequence: TGTGCCAGTAGGAGGACAGGGAAAAACACTGAAGCTTTCTTT.

The V and J genes are TRBV5-1 and TRBJ2-2, with D perhaps matching TRBD1 (6 bases). The CDR3 has 15 residues. The germline V and J ends were trimmed by 4 bases and 7 bases, with 17 bases remaining between them. Per germline, CDR1 SGHRS and CDR2 YFSETQ. CDR3 region: CASSIGTSWGGELFF. CDR3 nucleotide sequence: TGCGCCAGCAGCATCGGGACATCCTGGGGCGGGGAGCTGTTTTTT. The variable domain in full, with the rest retrieved from reference TRBV5-1 and TRBJ2-2, is KAGVTQTPRYLIKTRGQQVTLSCSPISGHRSVSWYQQTPGQGLQFLFEYFSETQRNKGNFPGRFSGRQFSNSRSEMNVSTLELGDSALYLCASSIGTSWGGELFFGEGSRLTVL.

V and J are TRBV4-3 and TRBJ2-5; TRBD1 might be the D (5 bases). CDR1 and CDR2 from the germline V gene are LGHNA and YSLEER. Trimming left V 1 base short and J 2 bases short, with 11 bases between. The CDR3 runs to 15 residues. The CDR3 is CASSQVRQGQETQYF. The CDR3 DNA reads TGCGCCAGCAGCCAAGTAAGGCAGGGACAAGAGACCCAGTACTTC.

J is TRBJ2-7 and V is TRBV19; perhaps D is TRBD1 or TRBD2 (5 bases each). The germline V gene has CDR1 LNHDA and CDR2 SQIVND (reference sequence). The CDR3 sequence is 13 residues long. Trimming left V 6 bases short and J 5 bases short, with 14 bases between. The CDR3 DNA reads TGTGCCAGTAGGGGGACCTCCGGGCACGAGCAGTACTTC. Its protein is CASRGTSGHEQYF.

V gene TRBV7-3 combines with J gene TRBJ2-5, with 8 bases identical to TRBD2. Germline-derived CDR1 and CDR2 are SGHTA and FQGTGA. Losses at the gene ends were 3 bases for V and 2 bases for J; bases not matched to a gene: 5. The CDR3 sequence is 15 residues long. The CDR3, as DNA: TGTGCCAGCAGCTTTTATAGCGGGGATCAAGAGACCCAGTACTTC. It translates to CASSFYSGDQETQYF.

V usage is TRBV7-2 and J usage is TRBJ2-5; tentative D call: TRBD1 (5 bases). The V gene's germline CDR1 is SGHTA and CDR2 FQGNSA. This CDR3 is 15 amino acids long. Deletions cut 1 base from V and 2 bases from J, with 11 bases between. The CDR3 nucleotides are TGTGCCAGCAGCTTAGAGGGGCAGTTTCAAGAGACCCAGTACTTC. Its translation is CASSLEGQFQETQYF.